This T cell receptor (beta chain) stems from a study of CD8 T cells in Susac syndrome. CD8+ and CD4+ T cells from blood underwent TCR beta sequencing, which was carried out in a high-throughput format. Stable or active relapsing-remitting multiple sclerosis, untreated and meeting revised McDonald criteria, defined the controls. Study-wide findings and caveats: As acknowledged by the study, its TCR sequencing and HLA analysis included a relatively small number of individuals.

The CDR3 extends over 14 amino acids. With V trimmed by 6 bases and J by 6 bases, 10 bases remained unmatched. CDR1 is MNHEY and CDR2 is SVGEGT in the germline V gene. Concerning this clonotype: Its antigen is unidentified.

The RNA input was about 0.5 to 1 ug, and it was reverse transcribed with random hexamers. immunoSEQ multiplex PCR amplified TCR beta CDR3 across 54 Vbeta, 13 Jbeta. MiXCR, run by TCRdb on the immunoSEQ multiplex PCR reads, gives a single entry per CDR3 protein. The table lists around 130,000 distinct CDR3 sequences, 91% of them singletons. Sequenced: CD8+ T cells from PBMCs. The rearrangement joins TRBV6-2 or TRBV6-3 to TRBJ2-7; TRBD2 agrees at 8 bases. The receptor was derived from a human donor with multiple sclerosis. The CDR3 protein is CASSPGLDPLEQYF. CDR3 sequence (DNA): TGTGCCAGCAGCCCGGGACTAGATCCTCTCGAGCAGTACTTC.